The entry below describes one T cell receptor (beta chain). The target of this receptor is not known. There are no base qualities to consult, and no much larger clone falls within one base. The sample belongs to a study of OX40 agonist ivuxolimab in advanced cancers. Some background on the complete study: The costimulatory receptor OX40 (CD134) was targeted by ivuxolimab, a fully human IgG2 agonistic monoclonal antibody. Intravenous ivuxolimab was administered to patients every 2 weeks at six dose levels: 0.01, 0.1, 0.3, 1.5, 3 and 10 mg/kg. Among the roughly 54 dose-escalation patients, some 19 had hepatocellular carcinoma, roughly 15 melanoma, 9 renal cell carcinoma and 9 head and neck cancer. The dose-escalation cohort was 82.7% male with a mean age of approximately 60 years, ranging from about 23 to 85. Prior anti-PD-1, anti-PD-L1 or anti-CTLA-4 therapy was permitted, and approximately 42% of dose-escalation patients had received checkpoint inhibitors. Partial responses were achieved by three dose-escalation patients, of whom one had hepatocellular carcinoma and two had cutaneous melanoma. Peripheral TCRbeta sequencing aimed to test whether ivuxolimab altered TCR sequence diversity and caused clonal T-cell expansion. The monotherapy dose-escalation portion (N ≈ 55 patients) of the phase I ivuxolimab trial is reported in the paper.

Points the paper makes about the study in general: After ivuxolimab, more expanded clones were found on average in CD8+ T cells than in CD4+ T cells. The antigen specificity of the clonally expanded peripheral T cells was not determined. Partial responders in the 0.1-3.0 mg/kg groups had among the lowest normalized peripheral clonal expansion, especially among CD8+ T cells. Low levels of normalized T-cell clonal expansion were also shown by some nonresponding patients. Clonal expansion of both CD4+ and CD8+ blood T cells was observed from baseline to week 6 at doses 0.1 to 3.0 mg/kg.

Genomic DNA was isolated from the sorted cells so that the TCRbeta CDR3 region could be sequenced. The immunoSEQ Assay was used for sequencing of TCRbeta CDR3 regions. TCRdb stores this immuneACCESS table with in-frame sequences only. Part of the clones is absent; in the studies checked, under half of the shortfall reflects unresolved V genes, and no reason is known for the rest. In all, the sample holds some 16,000 clones, and 75% to 90% of those were seen once. 3.9% of the sample goes to the ten largest clones. Patients with a history of autoimmune disease or receiving systemic immunosuppression were excluded from the trial. In every dose cohort, peripheral blood was drawn for TCR sequencing at baseline, cycle 4 day 1, and cycle 7 day 1. The samples were taken from a phase I, first-in-human, multicenter, open-label dose-escalation trial of ivuxolimab. Adults with locally advanced or metastatic melanoma, renal cell, hepatocellular, or head and neck squamous cell carcinoma were enrolled in the trial. Before TCR sequencing, CD4+ T cells and CD8+ T cells were sorted from peripheral blood as separate populations.

The sample consisted of CD4+ or CD8+ T cells sorted from blood, taken in a trial of the OX40 agonist ivuxolimab. This TCR was sampled from an adult with an advanced solid tumor such as melanoma, head and neck, liver or kidney cancer.

The DNA reads TGTGCCAGCAGCGATAGCGGGAGCTGGACAGATACGCAGTATTTT. Translated, it reads CASSDSGSWTDTQYF. Recombination linked TRBV9 to TRBJ2-3; 9 nucleotides in the junction match TRBD2. Spanning cysteine to phenylalanine, the CDR3 consists of 15 amino acids. Only CDR3 DNA remains: 45 bases, in frame from the first base. Trimming leaves V shorter by 3 bases and J shorter by 3 bases, with the junction holding 5 bases beyond the gene matches. The germline V gene sets CDR1 to SGDLS and CDR2 to YYNGEE.